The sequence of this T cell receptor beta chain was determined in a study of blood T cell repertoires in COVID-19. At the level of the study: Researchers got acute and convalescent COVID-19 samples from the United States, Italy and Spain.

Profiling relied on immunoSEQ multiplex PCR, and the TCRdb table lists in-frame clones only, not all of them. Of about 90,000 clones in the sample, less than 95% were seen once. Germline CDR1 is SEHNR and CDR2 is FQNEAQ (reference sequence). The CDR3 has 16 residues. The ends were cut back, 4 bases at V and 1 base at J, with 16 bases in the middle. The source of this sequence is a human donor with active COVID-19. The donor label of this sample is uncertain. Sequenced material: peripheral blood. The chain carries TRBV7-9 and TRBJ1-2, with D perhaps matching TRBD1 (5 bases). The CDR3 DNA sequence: TGTGCCAGCAGCTATGGGTCGGCAGGGCTTAACTATGGCTACACCTTC. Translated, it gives CASSYGSAGLNYGYTF.